This entry concerns a single T cell receptor (beta chain). The clone's antigen remains unknown. There are no base qualities to consult, and no much larger clone falls within one base. This sample was taken from a study of blood T cell repertoires in COVID-19 (dated by TCRdb to about 2020). The study in broad terms: Samples from collaborators originated in the United States, Italy and Spain and spanned both the acute and convalescent phases of COVID-19. Subjects who had been exposed to COVID-19, were actively infected with it, or had recovered from it provided the deeply sampled blood TCRbeta repertoires that made up the dataset. The prospective study material was composed of cDNA or gDNA derived from T cells, B-cell-depleted T cells, or PBMCs. Samples came from the ongoing ImmuneRACE study (first 160 participants) plus 1,254 subjects from 6 global collaborators. A freely available public database, intended as a resource for researchers studying the immune response to SARS-CoV-2, is where the repertoires were released. The sample metadata nearly always contained a de-identified subject ID, COVID-19 status, age in years and sex. Where HLA class I and class II types were available, the types were taken from metadata supplied by the sample provider, not from assay-based typing. Study-wide findings and limitations: The amount of clinical and demographic metadata varied by source and participant and was provided uncurated.

In Seattle, one collaborating source enrolled patients while the infection was active and tracked those patients longitudinally over the course of disease. Whole blood was collected in K2EDTA tubes by collaborating institutions according to the institutions' own protocols. Collaborator samples were shipped for TCRbeta analysis as frozen whole blood, isolated PBMCs, or DNA extracted from either sample type. TCRbeta CDR3 regions were amplified from genomic DNA by means of the immunoSEQ Assay, a bias-controlled multiplex PCR. In the source study's methods: Within the assay, amplification of reference gene primers was used to estimate how many nucleated cells each sample contained. To quantify the absolute abundance of each unique TCRbeta CDR3 rearrangement, sequence reads were collapsed and filtered. For each sample, productive Simpson clonality was calculated as the square root of Simpson's diversity index over productive rearrangements. TCRdb took over this immuneACCESS table, retaining in-frame rearrangements with V and J assigned. Such tables are incomplete; in checked studies, under half of the missing clones stem from an unresolved V gene, and the remainder is unexplained. That table gives V, J and clone size, and the DNA gave D and trimming. Counted in this sample were more than 200,000 clones; more than 75% of them appeared once. The ten largest clones capture around 5.1% of the sample.

The CDR1 and CDR2 encoded by the germline V gene (reference sequence) are MNHEY and SMNVEV. The CDR3 numbers 13 residues from cysteine through phenylalanine. The kept DNA is CDR3 alone, 39 bases in frame from the first base. V loses 3 bases at its end and J loses 8 bases; junction bases beyond the gene matches: 3. This TCR was recovered from a woman aged 60-70 years with COVID-19, enrolled during active disease. The rearranged chain carries TRBV27 and TRBJ2-1; 8 middle bases align to TRBD2. Sequencing was carried out using peripheral blood. CDR3 reads: CASSLWGLDEQFF. The nucleotide sequence is given as TGTGCCAGCAGTTTGTGGGGACTAGATGAGCAGTTCTTC.